This T cell receptor (beta chain) was identified in a study of shared clonotypes between healthy human individuals. In the study overall: Per donor, CD8 memory used one plate, CD8 naive used two, CD4 memory used three and CD4 naive used three.

Regarding this clone: What it binds is not known.

The study's findings and limits: Clonotypes not shared had lower generation probabilities than those common to all four donors.

CD45RO-negative CD8 cells positively selected for CCR7 made up the naive population, which excluded terminally differentiated effector memory CD45RA+ cells. Per the germline V gene, CDR1 is LNHDA and CDR2 is SQIVND (reference sequence). V lost 5 bases and J lost 7, with 21 bases in between. CDR3 length equals 15 residues. The genomic DNA of each subset was split evenly across several immunoSEQ plates. Generated by immunoSEQ multiplex PCR, the TCRdb table keeps only in-frame clones and is missing some. Of around 1.9 million clones in the sample, 80% to 95% are singletons; the top ten hold under 2%. Material for sequencing was naive CD8+ T cells from PBMCs. This receptor was identified in a man aged 18-30 years in good health. Some clones in this sample may be carry-over from other donors' samples. The rearrangement links TRBV19 to TRBJ2-7; D may be TRBD1 or TRBD2 (5 bases each). DNA of the CDR3: TGTGCCAGTAGTGCACCCCGGGACGGGCTTGGGGAGCAGTACTTC. Translation: CASSAPRDGLGEQYF.